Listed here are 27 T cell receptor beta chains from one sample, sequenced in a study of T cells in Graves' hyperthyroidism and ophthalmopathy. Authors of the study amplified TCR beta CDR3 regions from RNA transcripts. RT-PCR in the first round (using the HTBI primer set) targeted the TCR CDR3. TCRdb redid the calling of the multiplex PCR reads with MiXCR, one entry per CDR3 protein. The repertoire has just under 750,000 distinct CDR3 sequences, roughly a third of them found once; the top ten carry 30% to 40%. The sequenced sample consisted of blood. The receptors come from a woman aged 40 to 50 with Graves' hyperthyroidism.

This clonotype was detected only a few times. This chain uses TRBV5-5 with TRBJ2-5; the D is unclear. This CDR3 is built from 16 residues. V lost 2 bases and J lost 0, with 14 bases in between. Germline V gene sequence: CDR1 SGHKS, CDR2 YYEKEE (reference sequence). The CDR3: CASSFRWSPNQETQYF. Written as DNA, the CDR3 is TGTGCCAGCAGCTTCCGGTGGTCCCCAAACCAAGAGACCCAGTACTTC.

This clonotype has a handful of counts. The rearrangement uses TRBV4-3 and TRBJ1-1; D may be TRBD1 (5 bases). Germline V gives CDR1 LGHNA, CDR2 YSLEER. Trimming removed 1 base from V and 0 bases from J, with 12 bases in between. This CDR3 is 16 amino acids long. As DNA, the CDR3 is TGCGCCAGCAGCCAAGCCAGAGGGGCCCTGAACACTGAAGCTTTCTTT. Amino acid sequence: CASSQARGALNTEAFF.

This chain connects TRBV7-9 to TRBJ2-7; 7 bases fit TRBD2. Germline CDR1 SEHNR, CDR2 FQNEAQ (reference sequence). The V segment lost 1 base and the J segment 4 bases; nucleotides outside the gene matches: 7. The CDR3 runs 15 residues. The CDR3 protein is CASSLDGGSGYEQYF. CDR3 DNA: TGTGCCAGCAGCTTAGACGGGGGGTCAGGATACGAGCAGTACTTC.

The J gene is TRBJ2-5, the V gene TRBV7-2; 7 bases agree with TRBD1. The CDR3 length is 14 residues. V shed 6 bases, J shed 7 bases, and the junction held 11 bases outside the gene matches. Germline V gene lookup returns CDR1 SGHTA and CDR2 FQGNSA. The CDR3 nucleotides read TGTGCCAGCAGTCCCGGGACAGAGGTGGGGACCCAGTACTTC. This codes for CASSPGTEVGTQYF. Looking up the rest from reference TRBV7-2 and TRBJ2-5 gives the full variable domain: GAGVSQSPSNKVTEKGKDVELRCDPISGHTALYWYRQSLGQGLEFLIYFQGNSAPDKSGLPSDRFSAERTGGSVSTLTIQRTQQEDSAVYLCASSPGTEVGTQYFGPGTRLLVL.

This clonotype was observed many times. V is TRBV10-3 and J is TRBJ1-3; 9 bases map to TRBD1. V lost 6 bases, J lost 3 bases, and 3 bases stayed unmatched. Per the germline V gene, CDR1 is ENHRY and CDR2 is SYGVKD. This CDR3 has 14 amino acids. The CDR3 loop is CAIRGDRDGNTIYF. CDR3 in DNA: TGTGCCATCAGGGGGGACAGGGATGGAAACACCATATATTTT.

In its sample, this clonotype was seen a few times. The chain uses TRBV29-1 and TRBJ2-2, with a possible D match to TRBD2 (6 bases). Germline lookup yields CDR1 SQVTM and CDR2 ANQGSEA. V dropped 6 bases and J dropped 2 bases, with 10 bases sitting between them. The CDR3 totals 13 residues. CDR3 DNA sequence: TGCAGCGTCGGGACTCCTAACACCGGGGAGCTGTTTTTT. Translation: CSVGTPNTGELFF.

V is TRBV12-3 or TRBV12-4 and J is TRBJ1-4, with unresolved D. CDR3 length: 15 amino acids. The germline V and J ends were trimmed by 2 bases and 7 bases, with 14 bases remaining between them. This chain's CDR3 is CASSLSGSAAEKLFF. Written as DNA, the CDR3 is TGTGCCAGCAGTTTATCAGGATCCGCGGCTGAAAAACTGTTTTTT.

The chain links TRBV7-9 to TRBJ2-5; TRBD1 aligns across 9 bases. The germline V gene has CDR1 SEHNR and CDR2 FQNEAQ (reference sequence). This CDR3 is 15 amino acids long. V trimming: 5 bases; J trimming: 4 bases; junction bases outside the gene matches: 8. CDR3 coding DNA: TGTGCCAGCAGCCCCCGGGGGACAGGGTCAGAGACCCAGTACTTC. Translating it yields CASSPRGTGSETQYF.

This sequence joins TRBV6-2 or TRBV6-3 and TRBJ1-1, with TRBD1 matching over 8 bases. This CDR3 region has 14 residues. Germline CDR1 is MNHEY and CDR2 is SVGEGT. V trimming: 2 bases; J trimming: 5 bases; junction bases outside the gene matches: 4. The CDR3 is CASSYGQGWTEAFF. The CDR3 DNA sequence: TGTGCCAGCAGTTACGGACAGGGTTGGACTGAAGCTTTCTTT.

Here the CDR3 reads CANRVNQPQHF. DNA of the CDR3: TGTGCCAACAGGGTAAATCAGCCCCAGCATTTT. The chain joins TRBV25-1 to TRBJ1-5; perhaps TRBD1 as D (6 bases). Germline-derived CDR1 and CDR2 are MGHDK and SYGVNS. With 10 bases removed from V and 4 bases from J, the gap between germline ends came to 8 bases. The CDR3 spans 11 residues.

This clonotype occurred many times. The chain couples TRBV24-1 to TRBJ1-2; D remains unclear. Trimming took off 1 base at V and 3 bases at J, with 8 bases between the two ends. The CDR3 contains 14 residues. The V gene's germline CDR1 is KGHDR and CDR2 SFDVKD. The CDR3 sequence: CATSDLWVDYGYTF. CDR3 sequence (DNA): TGTGCCACCAGTGATTTATGGGTAGACTATGGCTACACCTTC.

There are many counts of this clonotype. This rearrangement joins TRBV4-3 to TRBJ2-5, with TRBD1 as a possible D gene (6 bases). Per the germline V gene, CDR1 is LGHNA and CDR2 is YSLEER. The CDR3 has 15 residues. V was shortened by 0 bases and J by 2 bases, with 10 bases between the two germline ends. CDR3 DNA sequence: TGCGCCAGCAGCCAAGATGACAGGCGACAAGAGACCCAGTACTTC. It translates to CASSQDDRRQETQYF.

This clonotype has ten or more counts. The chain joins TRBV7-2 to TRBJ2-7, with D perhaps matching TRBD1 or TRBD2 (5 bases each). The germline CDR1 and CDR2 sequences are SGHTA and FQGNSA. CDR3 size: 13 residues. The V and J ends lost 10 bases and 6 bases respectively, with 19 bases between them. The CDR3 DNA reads TGTGCCACCTCCCCTGGGACCGTGGGCGAGCAGTACTTC. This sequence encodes CATSPGTVGEQYF.

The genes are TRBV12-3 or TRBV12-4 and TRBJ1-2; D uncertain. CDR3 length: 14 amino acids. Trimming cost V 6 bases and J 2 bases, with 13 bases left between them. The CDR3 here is CASSSGRLNYGYTF. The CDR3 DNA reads TGTGCCAGCAGCTCGGGCAGGCTCAACTATGGCTACACCTTC.

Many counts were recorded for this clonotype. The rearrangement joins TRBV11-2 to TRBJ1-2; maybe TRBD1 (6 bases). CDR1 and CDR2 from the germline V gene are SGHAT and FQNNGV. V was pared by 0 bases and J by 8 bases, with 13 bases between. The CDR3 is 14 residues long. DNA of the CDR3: TGTGCCAGCAGCTTAGATGCGGGGGCTAGCGGCTACACCTTC. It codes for CASSLDAGASGYTF.

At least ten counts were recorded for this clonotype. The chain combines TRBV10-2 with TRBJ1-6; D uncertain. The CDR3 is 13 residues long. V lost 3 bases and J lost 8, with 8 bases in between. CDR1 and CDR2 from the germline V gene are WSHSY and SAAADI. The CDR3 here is CASSDVEDSPLHF. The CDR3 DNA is TGCGCCAGCAGTGATGTTGAGGATTCACCCCTCCACTTT.

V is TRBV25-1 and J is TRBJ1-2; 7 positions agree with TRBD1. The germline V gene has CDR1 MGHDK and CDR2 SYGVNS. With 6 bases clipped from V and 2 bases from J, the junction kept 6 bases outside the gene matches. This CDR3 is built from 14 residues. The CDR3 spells CASRGEGANYGYTF. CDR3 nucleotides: TGTGCCAGCAGAGGGGAGGGGGCGAACTATGGCTACACCTTC.

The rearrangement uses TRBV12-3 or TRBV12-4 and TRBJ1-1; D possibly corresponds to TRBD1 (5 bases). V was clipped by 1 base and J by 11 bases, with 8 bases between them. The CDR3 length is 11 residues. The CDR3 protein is CASSLGTRAFF. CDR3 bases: TGTGCCAGCAGTTTAGGGACACGGGCTTTCTTT.

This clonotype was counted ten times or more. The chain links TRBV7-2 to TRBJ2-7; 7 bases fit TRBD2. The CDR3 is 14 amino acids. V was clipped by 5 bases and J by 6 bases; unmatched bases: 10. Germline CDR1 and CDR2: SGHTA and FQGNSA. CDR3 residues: CASSRGGRSIEQYF. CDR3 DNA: TGTGCCAGCAGCCGCGGCGGGAGATCAATCGAGCAGTACTTC.

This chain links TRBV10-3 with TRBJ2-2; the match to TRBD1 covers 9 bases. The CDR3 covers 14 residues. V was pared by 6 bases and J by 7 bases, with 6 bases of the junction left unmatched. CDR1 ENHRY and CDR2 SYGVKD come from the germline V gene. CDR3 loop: CAIRSGDRDGELFF. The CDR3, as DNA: TGTGCCATCAGGAGTGGGGACAGGGACGGGGAGCTGTTTTTT.

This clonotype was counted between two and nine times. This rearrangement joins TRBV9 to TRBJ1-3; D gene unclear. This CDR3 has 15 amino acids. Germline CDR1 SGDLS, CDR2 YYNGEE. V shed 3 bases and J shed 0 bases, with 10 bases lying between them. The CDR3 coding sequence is TGTGCCAGCAGCGCACCAGGTTCCTCTGGAAACACCATATATTTT. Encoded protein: CASSAPGSSGNTIYF.

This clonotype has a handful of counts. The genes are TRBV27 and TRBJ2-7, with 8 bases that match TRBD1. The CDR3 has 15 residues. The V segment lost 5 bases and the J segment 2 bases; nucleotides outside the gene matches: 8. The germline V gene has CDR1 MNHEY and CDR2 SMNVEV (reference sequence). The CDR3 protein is CASSGRTGFPYEQYF. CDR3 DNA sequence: TGTGCCAGCAGTGGTCGGACAGGGTTCCCCTACGAGCAGTACTTC.

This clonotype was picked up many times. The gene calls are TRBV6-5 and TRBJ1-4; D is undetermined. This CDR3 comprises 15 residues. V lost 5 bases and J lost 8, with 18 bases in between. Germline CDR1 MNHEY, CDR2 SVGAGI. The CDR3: CASSEPRAYGEKLFF. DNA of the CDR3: TGTGCCAGCAGTGAGCCTAGGGCATATGGGGAAAAACTGTTTTTT.

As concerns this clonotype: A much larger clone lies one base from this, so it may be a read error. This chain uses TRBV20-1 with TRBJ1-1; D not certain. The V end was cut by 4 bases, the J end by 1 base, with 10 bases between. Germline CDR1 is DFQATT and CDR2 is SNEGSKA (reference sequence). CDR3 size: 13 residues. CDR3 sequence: CSAMERPNTEAFF. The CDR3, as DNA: TGCAGTGCTATGGAACGACCGAACACTGAAGCTTTCTTT.

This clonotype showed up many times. The CDR3 DNA reads TGTGCCAGCAGCTATAAGTTCGGACAGGGCAGAGAATATGGCTACACCTTC. Protein product: CASSYKFGQGREYGYTF. V gene TRBV7-8 combines with J gene TRBJ1-2; 8 bases match TRBD1. CDR3 length equals 17 residues. From germline, CDR1 is SGHVS and CDR2 FQNEAQ. V was clipped by 4 bases and J by 5 bases; unmatched bases: 15.

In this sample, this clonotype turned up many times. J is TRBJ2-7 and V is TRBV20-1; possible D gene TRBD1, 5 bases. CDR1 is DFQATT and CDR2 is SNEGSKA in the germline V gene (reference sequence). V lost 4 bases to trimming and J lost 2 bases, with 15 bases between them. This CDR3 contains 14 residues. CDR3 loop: CSATSTTDTYEQYF. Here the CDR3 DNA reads TGCAGTGCTACCTCCACGACAGACACCTACGAGCAGTACTTC.

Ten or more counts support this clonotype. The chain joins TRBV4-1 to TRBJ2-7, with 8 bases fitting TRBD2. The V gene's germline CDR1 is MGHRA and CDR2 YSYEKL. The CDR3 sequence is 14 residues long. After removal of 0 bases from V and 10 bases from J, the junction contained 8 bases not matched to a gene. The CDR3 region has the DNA TGCGCCAGCAGCCAAGACCTCGGGGGGGCGCGTCAGTACTTC. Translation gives CASSQDLGGARQYF.